This is a list of T cell receptor beta chains from one sample in a study of T-cell reconstitution after alpha-beta-depleted transplantation in children. In TCRdb, the PCR reads were re-called with MiXCR into one record per CDR3 protein. This table has around 300,000 distinct CDR3 sequences, around 20% appearing once. Source: PBMCs, mostly from graft donor cells, taken 180 days after TCRalphabeta/CD19-depleted stem cell transplant. The source of these receptors is a male patient between 10 and 17 years old who had a stem cell transplant for acute lymphoblastic leukemia, so the T cells may come from the graft donor. The CDR3 runs from the conserved cysteine through the conserved F or W. A D gene is named only where the DNA matches it firmly. Rows give clone size only sometimes, using once, few, many, or a class for an expanded clone.

CDR3 protein,CDR3 DNA,clone size,D gene,J gene,V gene
CASSWAGANVLTF,TGTGCCAGCAGCTGGGCTGGGGCCAACGTCCTGACTTTC,many,-,TRBJ2-6,TRBV12-3/TRBV12-4
CASSPRTGFGSYNEQFF,TGTGCCAGCAGCCCCCGGACAGGGTTCGGCTCCTACAATGAGCAGTTCTTC,-,TRBD1,TRBJ2-1,TRBV7-7
CASSNIGTPTTDTQYF,TGTGCCAGCAGCAACATCGGGACTCCAACCACAGATACGCAGTATTTT,-,-,TRBJ2-3,TRBV7-9
CASSQLGTSSYNEQFF,TGCGCCAGCAGCCAGCTCGGGACAAGCTCCTACAATGAGCAGTTCTTC,few,-,TRBJ2-1,TRBV5-1
CSAAEGSISGYTF,TGCAGCGCGGCCGAAGGGTCAATCAGTGGCTACACCTTC,many,-,TRBJ1-2,TRBV29-1
CASSLSGGRAHNEQFF,TGCGCCAGCAGCTTGTCCGGCGGGAGGGCCCACAATGAGCAGTTCTTC,-,TRBD2,TRBJ2-1,TRBV5-1
CAISEVPAGLTREQFF,TGTGCCATCAGTGAGGTCCCAGCGGGCCTTACAAGGGAGCAGTTCTTC,few,-,TRBJ2-1,TRBV10-3
CASSQHGLLEQFF,TGCGCCAGCAGCCAGCACGGACTTCTTGAGCAGTTCTTC,many,-,TRBJ2-1,TRBV4-1
CSARGQLENTEAFF,TGCAGTGCTAGAGGACAGCTAGAGAACACTGAAGCTTTCTTT,few,-,TRBJ1-1,TRBV20-1
CASSLATGGAYEQYF,TGTGCCAGCAGTTTAGCGACAGGGGGCGCCTACGAGCAGTACTTC,-,TRBD1,TRBJ2-7,TRBV12-3/TRBV12-4
CASSQLAGHYNEQFF,TGCGCCAGCAGCCAACTAGCGGGCCACTACAATGAGCAGTTCTTC,few,TRBD2,TRBJ2-1,TRBV5-1
CSARALAGVGYEQYF,TGCAGTGCTAGGGCCCTAGCGGGAGTAGGGTACGAGCAGTACTTC,-,TRBD2,TRBJ2-7,TRBV20-1
CASKATGGSYEQYF,TGTGCCAGCAAGGCCACAGGGGGCTCCTACGAGCAGTACTTC,-,TRBD1,TRBJ2-7,TRBV27
CASSLSGGARETQYF,TGTGCCAGCAGTTTATCGGGAGGGGCGAGAGAGACCCAGTACTTC,-,TRBD2,TRBJ2-5,TRBV28
CASSPGLKYNEQFF,TGTGCCAGCAGCCCGGGACTAAAATACAATGAGCAGTTCTTC,few,TRBD2,TRBJ2-1,TRBV27
CASSQTSGSYEQFF,TGTGCCAGCAGCCAAACTAGCGGGAGTTATGAGCAGTTCTTC,-,TRBD2,TRBJ2-1,TRBV4-2
CATTSLKILGEQFF,TGTGCCACCACCTCGCTCAAAATTCTTGGTGAGCAGTTCTTC,few,-,TRBJ2-1,TRBV24-1
CSAPRTSGRAKNIQYF,TGCAGTGCTCCTCGGACTAGCGGGAGAGCCAAAAACATTCAGTACTTC,few,TRBD2,TRBJ2-4,TRBV20-1
CASSRALNSGTDTQYF,TGCGCCAGCAGCCGGGCCCTGAACAGTGGTACAGATACGCAGTATTTT,-,-,TRBJ2-3,TRBV5-1
CASGSAGYGYTF,TGTGCTAGTGGTTCGGCTGGCTATGGCTACACCTTC,-,-,TRBJ1-2,TRBV12-5
CASSIIAGAHNEQFF,TGTGCCAGCAGCATAATAGCGGGAGCCCACAATGAGCAGTTCTTC,-,TRBD2,TRBJ2-1,TRBV11-2
CSVESHPPGTNQPQHF,TGCAGCGTCGAGTCCCATCCGCCAGGCACCAATCAGCCCCAGCATTTT,-,-,TRBJ1-5,TRBV29-1
CASSQEHGNSYEQYF,TGTGCCAGCAGCCAAGAGCACGGGAACTCCTACGAGCAGTACTTC,-,-,TRBJ2-7,TRBV3-1
CASSPGQGVIDEQFF,TGTGCCAGCAGCCCTGGACAGGGGGTAATCGATGAGCAGTTCTTC,few,TRBD1,TRBJ2-1,TRBV6-1
CASSGKGLAATDTQYF,TGTGCCAGCAGCGGCAAGGGACTAGCGGCCACAGATACGCAGTATTTT,-,TRBD2,TRBJ2-3,TRBV11-2
CASSYGGAGTEAFF,TGTGCCAGCAGTTACGGGGGCGCCGGCACTGAAGCTTTCTTT,few,-,TRBJ1-1,TRBV6-5
CASSVDHGLNEKLFF,TGTGCCAGCAGCGTAGATCACGGACTTAATGAAAAACTGTTTTTT,-,-,TRBJ1-4,TRBV9
CASSWEGSTEAFF,TGCGCCAGCAGCTGGGAGGGATCGACTGAAGCTTTCTTT,-,-,TRBJ1-1,TRBV5-1
CASSEYRAKETQYF,TGTGCCAGCAGTGAATACAGGGCTAAAGAGACCCAGTACTTC,-,-,TRBJ2-5,TRBV25-1
CASKRAGAENIQYF,TGCGCCAGCAAAAGAGCGGGAGCGGAAAACATTCAGTACTTC,few,TRBD2,TRBJ2-4,TRBV10-2
CASSQSGGRENGRQFF,TGTGCCAGCAGCCAATCGGGGGGGCGGGAGAACGGTAGGCAGTTCTTC,many,TRBD2,TRBJ2-1,TRBV3-1
CASSQGPAGDTQYF,TGTGCCAGCAGCCAAGGCCCGGCGGGAGATACGCAGTATTTT,-,-,TRBJ2-3,TRBV3-1
CSARGLLGAGDPGELFF,TGCAGTGCTAGGGGCCTCTTAGGAGCGGGAGACCCCGGGGAGCTGTTTTTT,few,TRBD2,TRBJ2-2,TRBV20-1
CASSQDDRASYGYTF,TGCGCCAGCAGCCAAGATGACAGGGCCTCCTATGGCTACACCTTC,-,TRBD1,TRBJ1-2,TRBV4-3
CSAIRQNTEAFF,TGCAGTGCTATCAGACAGAACACTGAAGCTTTCTTT,-,-,TRBJ1-1,TRBV20-1
CASSLKGHFYGAIGDTF,TGTGCCAGCAGTTTGAAAGGCCACTTCTATGGAGCTATAGGCGACACCTTC,-,-,TRBJ1-2,TRBV27
CASSFARGGAVTQYF,TGTGCCAGCAGTTTCGCCAGAGGGGGCGCGGTGACCCAGTACTTC,-,TRBD1,TRBJ2-5,TRBV7-2
CASSLKGLAGPSSYNEQFF,TGTGCCAGCAGCTTAAAAGGACTAGCGGGACCGAGCTCCTACAATGAGCAGTTCTTC,-,TRBD2,TRBJ2-1,TRBV7-7
CASSIRGRTYNEQFF,TGTGCCAGTAGTATTCGCGGGAGGACGTACAATGAGCAGTTCTTC,-,TRBD2,TRBJ2-1,TRBV19
CASSHYRGPANEKLFF,TGCGCCAGCAGCCATTACAGGGGGCCGGCTAATGAAAAACTGTTTTTT,few,TRBD1,TRBJ1-4,TRBV4-1
CASRGPWVHQPQHF,TGTGCCAGCAGGGGCCCGTGGGTGCATCAGCCCCAGCATTTT,few,-,TRBJ1-5,TRBV12-3/TRBV12-4
CSARNLPRSYNEQFF,TGCAGTGCTAGGAATCTACCCCGCTCCTACAATGAGCAGTTCTTC,few,-,TRBJ2-1,TRBV20-1
CASSQTGAGYGYTF,TGTGCCAGCTCACAGACAGGGGCAGGGTATGGCTACACCTTC,-,TRBD1,TRBJ1-2,TRBV18
CASSPHILGRDQPQHF,TGTGCCAGCAGCCCACATATTTTAGGGCGAGACCAGCCCCAGCATTTT,few,-,TRBJ1-5,TRBV27
CASSLLSGFQETQYF,TGCGCCAGCAGCTTGCTTAGCGGGTTCCAAGAGACCCAGTACTTC,few,TRBD2,TRBJ2-5,TRBV5-1
CASSHETGGFSSYEQYF,TGTGCCAGCAGCCATGAGACAGGGGGCTTTAGCTCCTACGAGCAGTACTTC,-,TRBD1,TRBJ2-7,TRBV3-1
CASSGTNQNIQYF,TGCGCCAGCTCCGGGACAAACCAAAACATTCAGTACTTC,many,-,TRBJ2-4,TRBV5-1
CARSPGVGGASGGTYEQYF,TGTGCCAGGAGCCCCGGGGTCGGGGGCGCGAGCGGGGGGACCTACGAGCAGTACTTC,once,TRBD2,TRBJ2-7,TRBV4-2
CASSSDSYNEQFF,TGTGCCAGCAGCTCCGACTCGTACAATGAGCAGTTCTTC,few,-,TRBJ2-1,TRBV7-9
CASSSQGFLDEQYF,TGCGCCAGCAGCTCACAGGGGTTCTTAGACGAGCAGTACTTC,few,TRBD1,TRBJ2-7,TRBV5-1
CASITGGLNTEAFF,TGTGCCAGTATAACAGGGGGCCTGAACACTGAAGCTTTCTTT,few,TRBD1,TRBJ1-1,TRBV28
CASSLYRDRASEQYF,TGTGCCAGCTCACTTTACCGGGACAGGGCCTCCGAGCAGTACTTC,-,TRBD1,TRBJ2-7,TRBV18
CASSLPIYGTPSYEQYF,TGTGCCAGCAGCTTACCCATCTACGGGACCCCCTCCTACGAGCAGTACTTC,-,-,TRBJ2-7,TRBV7-2
CASSLDPFVSRERTTQYF,TGCGCCAGCAGCTTGGATCCTTTCGTGTCGCGGGAGCGAACTACGCAGTATTTT,-,TRBD2,TRBJ2-3,TRBV5-1
CASSLGQGEQYF,TGCGCCAGCAGCTTGGGACAGGGGGAGCAGTACTTC,few,TRBD1,TRBJ2-7,TRBV5-1